This TCR beta chain was found in a study of OX40 agonist ivuxolimab in advanced cancers. As for the study in general: Dose-escalation patients had hepatocellular carcinoma, melanoma, renal cell or head and neck cancer. Three patients had partial responses: one hepatocellular carcinoma, two cutaneous melanoma. Overall study results and limits: CD4+ and CD8+ blood T cells expanded clonally by week 6 at 0.1 to 3.0 mg/kg.

If patients had autoimmune disease history or systemic immunosuppression, they were excluded. The germline V and J ends were trimmed by 6 bases and 7 bases, with 12 bases remaining between them. Germline lookup yields CDR1 DFQATT and CDR2 SNEGSKA (reference sequence). The CDR3 runs 11 residues. Profiled with immunoSEQ multiplex PCR; TCRdb holds only in-frame clones, not every one. The table records around 61,000 clones, approximately 80% of them present only once. Comments on this clone: What it binds is unknown.

The TCR was taken from an adult with an advanced solid tumor such as melanoma, head and neck, liver or kidney cancer. The sample here was CD4+ or CD8+ T cells sorted from blood, taken in a trial of the OX40 agonist ivuxolimab. The chain couples TRBV20-1 to TRBJ1-2; D possibly corresponds to TRBD1 (6 bases). CDR3 in DNA: TGCAGTGCGGGGGGGGCAAGTGGCTACACCTTC. This sequence encodes CSAGGASGYTF.